Listed below are T cell receptor beta chains from one sample, sequenced in a study of shared clonotypes between healthy human individuals. Libraries were prepared by immunoSEQ multiplex PCR; TCRdb keeps only in-frame clonotypes and omits some of them. The sample has about 2.2 million clones, 90% to 95% seen once. Input material: naive CD8+ T cells from PBMCs. The receptors originated from a man in his late teens or twenties in good health. Some clones in this sample may be carry-over from other donors' samples. Both conserved end residues are part of each CDR3. Each record gives: V gene, J gene, D gene, clone size, CDR3 DNA, CDR3 protein. The D gene is left open where the match is weak. Clone size is not always given. Where it is, it says once, few, many or a class for expanded clones.

V gene: TRBV27; J gene: TRBJ1-3; D gene: TRBD1; clone size: -; CDR3 DNA: TGTGCCAGCAGGGAGACAGGGGAGGCTGGAAACACCATATATTTT; CDR3 protein: CASRETGEAGNTIYF
V gene: TRBV10-3; J gene: TRBJ2-7; D gene: -; clone size: -; CDR3 DNA: TGTGCCACCGCCGGGACTGAGTCCTACGAGCAGTACTTC; CDR3 protein: CATAGTESYEQYF
V gene: TRBV6-5; J gene: TRBJ2-1; D gene: -; clone size: -; CDR3 DNA: TGTGCCAGCAGTTACACCAGGGTCGATGAGCAGTTCTTC; CDR3 protein: CASSYTRVDEQFF
V gene: TRBV27; J gene: TRBJ2-7; D gene: -; clone size: -; CDR3 DNA: TGTGCCAGCAGCCCCGGGCGGACCTACGAGCAGTACTTC; CDR3 protein: CASSPGRTYEQYF
V gene: TRBV13; J gene: TRBJ2-3; D gene: TRBD1; clone size: -; CDR3 DNA: TGTGCCAGCAGCTCCGGACAGGGCACAGATACGCAGTATTTT; CDR3 protein: CASSSGQGTDTQYF
V gene: TRBV5-1; J gene: TRBJ2-3; D gene: -; clone size: -; CDR3 DNA: TGCGCCAGCAGCTTAGTGGACCCGAGCACAGATACGCAGTATTTT; CDR3 protein: CASSLVDPSTDTQYF
V gene: TRBV4-1; J gene: TRBJ1-5; D gene: TRBD1; clone size: few; CDR3 DNA: TGCGCCAGCAGCCGAGCCGACAAAGGGACAGCGGATCAGCCCCAGCATTTT; CDR3 protein: CASSRADKGTADQPQHF
V gene: TRBV2; J gene: TRBJ1-1; D gene: TRBD1; clone size: -; CDR3 DNA: TGTGCCAGCAGCCCTACCGGGACAGGGGGCTCCGATTCGGCTTTCTTT; CDR3 protein: CASSPTGTGGSDSAFF
V gene: TRBV27; J gene: TRBJ2-7; D gene: -; clone size: -; CDR3 DNA: TGTGCCAGCAGTTCACTGATCGGACCACACGAGCAGTACTTC; CDR3 protein: CASSSLIGPHEQYF
V gene: TRBV19; J gene: TRBJ2-1; D gene: TRBD2; clone size: -; CDR3 DNA: TGTGCCAGTAGGGAAGCGGGAGGGTCCGCTGAGCAGTTCTTC; CDR3 protein: CASREAGGSAEQFF
V gene: TRBV9; J gene: TRBJ1-2; D gene: -; clone size: once; CDR3 DNA: TGTGCCAGCAGCGATCCAGGGGAGAGGGCGAGTGGCTACACCTTC; CDR3 protein: CASSDPGERASGYTF
V gene: TRBV18; J gene: TRBJ2-1; D gene: TRBD1; clone size: -; CDR3 DNA: TGTGCCAGCTCACCACGAGGGGGCCGGACCTCCTACAATGAGCAGTTCTTC; CDR3 protein: CASSPRGGRTSYNEQFF
V gene: TRBV19; J gene: TRBJ2-3; D gene: -; clone size: -; CDR3 DNA: TGTGCCAGTAGTATTATAGGCACAGATACGCAGTATTTT; CDR3 protein: CASSIIGTDTQYF
V gene: TRBV9; J gene: TRBJ2-2; D gene: -; clone size: -; CDR3 DNA: TGTGCCAGCAGCCCCAGGGGCGGTGAGGTCGCCGGGGAGCTGTTTTTT; CDR3 protein: CASSPRGGEVAGELFF
V gene: TRBV6-6; J gene: TRBJ2-5; D gene: -; clone size: once; CDR3 DNA: TGTGCCAGCAGTTACTCCGCCGGGACGCTGGAAGAGACCCAGTACTTC; CDR3 protein: CASSYSAGTLEETQYF